This T cell receptor (beta chain) emerged from a study of blood T cells in healthy people across ages. Each sample used at least 6.5 million PBMCs. Study-wide results and caveats: Roughly linear age-related decline in beta diversity appeared, significant by age around 40.

The CDR3 has 16 residues. V dropped 0 bases and J dropped 2; count of bases not matched to a gene: 2. CDR1 is LGHNA and CDR2 is YNFKEQ in the germline V gene. Together with a sample-barcoded 5' primer, a J-beta primer mix was included in a second PCR lasting roughly 7 to 11 cycles. Every sample returned 2.5 million or more CDR3-containing paired-end reads. Using its own MiXCR run on the 5' RACE reads, TCRdb lists one record per CDR3 protein. The sample comprises 980,000 or so distinct CDR3 sequences, 40% to 60% of which are singletons, and 13% rests with the top ten. As to this clonotype: The antigen remains undetermined.

Material for sequencing was blood. The gene calls are TRBV4-2 and TRBJ2-2; 8 bases are a match to TRBD1. This receptor was taken from a young man in good health. CDR3 DNA sequence: TGTGCCAGCAGCCAAGAGCCAGGGGGCAACACCGGGGAGCTGTTTTTT. Residues: CASSQEPGGNTGELFF.